This passage covers 15 T cell receptor beta chains from one sample sequenced in a study of PD-L1 blockade in urothelial cancer. Clones were sequenced by immunoSEQ multiplex PCR, and TCRdb holds only the in-frame ones, with some missing. This sample has about 100,000 clones, with around 90% found just once. The sample consisted of PBMCs, taken around atezolizumab (anti-PD-L1) treatment. Every receptor here comes from a woman of 80 years or more with urothelial cancer.

The rearrangement uses TRBV5-4 and TRBJ2-7; D is possibly TRBD2 (6 bases). CDR1 and CDR2 (germline): SGHNT, YYREEE (reference sequence). Trimming took off 4 bases at V and 0 bases at J, with 11 bases between the two ends. This CDR3 spans 14 amino acids. The CDR3 coding sequence is TGTGCCAGCAGCCGGGAGTCTTCCTCCTACGAGCAGTACTTC. It codes for CASSRESSSYEQYF.

The V gene is TRBV7-9, the J gene TRBJ1-5, with D unresolved. V was pared by 5 bases and J by 2 bases, with 16 bases between. The CDR3 is 16 residues long. Looked up from germline, CDR1 is SEHNR and CDR2 is FQNEAQ (reference sequence). In DNA form, the CDR3 reads TGTGCCAGCAGCCCCTCCACTGCGAGTGGCAATCAGCCCCAGCATTTT. Translating gives CASSPSTASGNQPQHF.

The chain uses TRBV5-4 and TRBJ2-7; TRBD1 agrees at 10 bases. Per germline, CDR1 SGHNT and CDR2 YYREEE (reference sequence). CDR3 length equals 14 residues. With 2 bases clipped from V and 5 bases from J, the junction kept 4 bases outside the gene matches. The chain's CDR3 is CASSFRDRGNEQYF. CDR3 DNA sequence: TGTGCCAGCAGCTTCCGGGACAGGGGCAACGAGCAGTACTTC.

The chain is built from TRBV6-5 and TRBJ1-2; tentative D call: TRBD1 (6 bases). The CDR3 has 13 amino acids. Trimming removed 8 bases from V and 0 bases from J, with 10 bases in between. CDR1 and CDR2 from the germline V gene are MNHEY and SVGAGI. CDR3 sequence: CASQDSTNYGYTF. In nucleotides, the CDR3 is TGTGCCAGCCAGGACAGTACTAACTATGGCTACACCTTC.

The rearrangement joins TRBV9 to TRBJ2-2; 7 bases map to TRBD1. This CDR3 has 15 amino acids. Trimming removed 4 bases from V and 2 bases from J; junction bases left unmatched: 5. Germline-derived CDR1 and CDR2 are SGDLS and YYNGEE. CDR3 nucleotides: TGTGCCAGCAGCCCGGGACAGATAAACACCGGGGAGCTGTTTTTT. Its protein product is CASSPGQINTGELFF.

The chain links TRBV12-5 to TRBJ2-3; D not resolved. The V end lost 7 bases, the J end lost 1 base, and 9 bases lay between the germline ends. The CDR3 loop spans 13 amino acids. The germline V gene has CDR1 LGHNT and CDR2 FRNRAP. The CDR3 nucleotides are TGTGCTAGTGCTACCCCGGGCACAGATACGCAGTATTTT. This codes for CASATPGTDTQYF.

This rearrangement joins TRBV5-1 to TRBJ2-6; D is unresolved. Germline V gene data show CDR1 as SGHRS and CDR2 as YFSETQ. V shed 2 bases and J shed 0 bases, with 6 bases lying between them. The CDR3 runs to 15 residues. The CDR3 nucleotides are TGCGCCAGCAGCTTAAGAGCCTCTGGGGCCAACGTCCTGACTTTC. Amino acids: CASSLRASGANVLTF.

This clone was seen once. The CDR3 region is CASSQGSSIDQPQHF. For the CDR3, the DNA is TGTGCCAGCAGCCAGGGGAGCAGTATCGATCAGCCCCAGCATTTT. The chain links TRBV4-2 to TRBJ1-5; D remains unclear. V lost 3 bases and J lost 5, with 14 bases in between. Germline V gene lookup returns CDR1 LGHNA and CDR2 YNFKEQ. The CDR3 is made up of 15 amino acids.

V gene TRBV4-1 combines with J gene TRBJ2-2, with 9 bases matching TRBD1. CDR1 and CDR2 from the germline V gene are MGHRA and YSYEKL. This CDR3 contains 16 residues. J lost 4 bases, V lost 6 bases, and 9 bases had no gene match. CDR3 residues: CASRKGGQGATGELFF. As DNA, the CDR3 is TGCGCCAGCAGGAAGGGGGGACAGGGAGCCACCGGGGAGCTGTTTTTT.

This clone was seen a single time. The rearrangement joins TRBV27 to TRBJ2-1, with D perhaps TRBD2 (7 bases). Germline V lookup: CDR1 MNHEY, CDR2 SMNVEV (reference sequence). The CDR3 loop spans 15 amino acids. Trimming stripped 3 bases from V and 6 bases from J, with 15 bases between. The CDR3 loop reads CASSFQGRESNEQFF. As DNA, the CDR3 is TGTGCCAGCAGTTTCCAGGGGCGGGAGAGCAATGAGCAGTTCTTC.

This chain joins TRBV7-8 and TRBJ1-1, with a tentative D call TRBD1 (5 bases). The CDR3 has 13 amino acids. In germline, CDR1 is SGHVS, CDR2 FQNEAQ. Trimming stripped 5 bases from V and 6 bases from J, with 13 bases between. DNA of the CDR3: TGTGCCAGCAGCCCGGTTCGGGGGGCTGAAGCTTTCTTT. Its protein is CASSPVRGAEAFF.

CDR3 protein: CASSLTGSGSADTQYF. The CDR3 DNA is TGCGCCAGCAGCCTCACGGGGAGCGGGAGTGCAGATACGCAGTATTTT. V and J are TRBV4-1 and TRBJ2-3, with 8 bases lining up with TRBD2. The CDR3 is 16 residues long. V lost 4 bases, J lost 4 bases, and 10 bases stayed unmatched. The V gene's germline CDR1 is MGHRA and CDR2 YSYEKL.

This clone was picked up one time. V is TRBV30 and J is TRBJ1-3, with unresolved D. Germline assignment: CDR1 GTSNPN and CDR2 SVGIG (reference sequence). V was cut by 2 bases and J by 2 bases, with 7 bases left in between. CDR3 length equals 13 residues. CDR3 DNA sequence: TGTGCCTGGAGTCCCGGGACTGGAAACACCATATATTTT. This codes for CAWSPGTGNTIYF.

V and J are TRBV2 and TRBJ1-5; 8 bases align to TRBD1. From germline, CDR1 is SNHLY and CDR2 FYNNEI. The CDR3 is 15 amino acids. V lost 5 bases, J lost 4 bases, and 7 bases stayed unmatched. CDR3 in DNA: TGTGCCAGCAGTTACTCCGGGACAGGTAATCAGCCCCAGCATTTT. It codes for CASSYSGTGNQPQHF.

The CDR3: CASSLVGTGYNEQFF. The CDR3 coding sequence is TGCGCCAGCAGCTTGGTGGGGACTGGCTACAATGAGCAGTTCTTC. This sequence joins TRBV5-1 and TRBJ2-1; D may be TRBD2 (6 bases). The V and J ends lost 0 bases and 3 bases respectively, with 10 bases between them. The CDR3 has 15 residues. Per the germline V gene, CDR1 is SGHRS and CDR2 is YFSETQ.